The rows below give T cell receptor beta chains drawn from one sample of a study of T cells in localized non-small cell lung cancer. Using immunoSEQ multiplex PCR, the repertoire was profiled, and TCRdb retains in-frame clones only, with some absent. The profile shows about 59,000 clones, approximately 91% of them singletons. Sequenced material: peripheral blood, taken before any cancer treatment. The receptors come from a man between 40 and 70 years old with stage I lung adenocarcinoma. Both conserved end residues are part of each CDR3. The D gene is left open where the match is weak. A row's size may be missing; if present it is once, few, many or a size class.

TRBD1,TRBJ2-7,TRBV10-3,.,CAISDTGAAGYEQYF,TGTGCCATCAGTGATACAGGGGCAGCAGGCTACGAGCAGTACTTC
.,TRBJ2-4,TRBV7-2,.,CASSLGRGPQYF,TGTGCCAGCAGCTTAGGGAGGGGGCCCCAGTACTTC
TRBD2,TRBJ2-1,TRBV11-2,.,CASSSLKREDRNEQFF,TGTGCCAGCAGCTCACTAAAGCGGGAGGATCGGAATGAGCAGTTCTTC
TRBD1,TRBJ2-1,TRBV19,.,CASSTGIDNEQFF,TGTGCCAGTTCGACAGGGATAGACAATGAGCAGTTCTTC
TRBD2,TRBJ2-1,TRBV5-8,.,CASSFLSGGLYNEQFF,TGTGCCAGCAGCTTTCTTAGCGGGGGACTTTACAATGAGCAGTTCTTC
.,TRBJ2-5,TRBV6-4,.,CASSERSGTQETQYF,TGTGCCAGCAGTGAACGGAGCGGTACCCAAGAGACCCAGTACTTC
.,TRBJ1-1,TRBV6-6,.,CASIHLGDNTEAFF,TGTGCCAGCATCCACCTAGGGGATAACACTGAAGCTTTCTTT
TRBD2,TRBJ2-7,TRBV5-8,.,CASSYSSGRAHEQYF,TGTGCCAGCAGCTACTCTAGCGGGAGGGCCCACGAGCAGTACTTC
TRBD1,TRBJ1-1,TRBV10-2,.,CASSGQGLSEAFF,TGCGCCAGCAGTGGACAGGGGTTAAGCGAAGCTTTCTTT
TRBD1,TRBJ1-1,TRBV18,.,CASSPRTGGMNTEAFF,TGTGCCAGCTCACCAAGGACAGGGGGTATGAACACTGAAGCTTTCTTT
.,TRBJ1-5,TRBV27,.,CASSLEWGSNQPQHF,TGTGCCAGCAGTTTAGAATGGGGAAGCAATCAGCCCCAGCATTTT
TRBD1,TRBJ2-1,TRBV5-1,once,CASSRITQGTNEQFF,TGCGCCAGCAGCCGGATAACACAGGGGACCAATGAGCAGTTCTTC
TRBD1,TRBJ2-1,TRBV4-2,.,CASSQDSGQGNEQFF,TGTGCCAGCAGCCAAGACTCGGGACAGGGCAATGAGCAGTTCTTC
TRBD1,TRBJ2-3,TRBV27,.,CASSFVTGGGTDTQYF,TGTGCCAGCAGTTTTGTCACAGGGGGCGGCACAGATACGCAGTATTTT
.,TRBJ2-2,TRBV7-7,.,CASSLALTGELFF,TGTGCTAGCAGCTTAGCTCTTACCGGGGAGCTGTTTTTT
.,TRBJ2-1,TRBV4-2,.,CASSLEFRVANEQFF,TGTGCCAGCAGCCTTGAGTTCAGGGTTGCCAATGAGCAGTTCTTC
.,TRBJ2-3,TRBV5-1,once,CASSPPTGNTDTQYF,TGCGCCAGCAGTCCTCCAACAGGGAACACAGATACGCAGTATTTT
.,TRBJ1-1,TRBV19,.,CATLPGQGWDTEAFF,TGTGCCACCCTACCGGGTCAGGGATGGGACACTGAAGCTTTCTTT
TRBD2,TRBJ2-7,TRBV7-9,once,CASSLALAGVYEQYF,TGTGCCAGCAGCTTAGCACTAGCGGGAGTCTACGAGCAGTACTTC
.,TRBJ1-2,TRBV7-9,.,CASSLDKGSRDGYTF,TGTGCCAGCAGCTTAGATAAGGGGTCGAGAGATGGCTACACCTTC
.,TRBJ2-1,TRBV7-9,.,CASSYTLGIGNEQFF,TGTGCCAGCAGCTATACTCTTGGGATAGGGAATGAGCAGTTCTTC
TRBD2,TRBJ2-1,TRBV7-3,.,CASSLTGRAVDEQFF,TGTGCCAGCAGCTTAACGGGGAGGGCAGTGGATGAGCAGTTCTTC
.,TRBJ2-3,TRBV4-3,.,CASSQGVAASADTQYF,TGCGCCAGCAGCCAAGGGGTAGCGGCTTCAGCAGATACGCAGTATTTT
.,TRBJ1-1,TRBV7-2,.,CASSGGIMNTEAFF,TGTGCCAGCAGCGGGGGTATTATGAACACTGAAGCTTTCTTT
TRBD2,TRBJ2-7,TRBV28,.,CASLRASGSNEQYF,TGTGCCAGCCTACGGGCTAGCGGGAGTAACGAGCAGTACTTC
TRBD1,TRBJ2-1,TRBV12-5,once,CASGLDGTGKYNEQFF,TGTGCTAGTGGTTTGGATGGGACAGGAAAATACAATGAGCAGTTCTTC
TRBD1,TRBJ2-7,TRBV6-5,.,CASSTGTGGYEQYF,TGTGCCAGCAGTACAGGGACAGGGGGCTACGAGCAGTACTTC
TRBD2,TRBJ2-7,TRBV6-5,.,CASSPMAGGYEQYF,TGTGCCAGCAGCCCCATGGCGGGGGGCTACGAGCAGTACTTC
.,TRBJ1-2,TRBV5-4,.,CASRQAGQVPHRYTF,TGTGCCAGCAGGCAGGCAGGGCAGGTTCCTCATCGCTACACCTTC
.,TRBJ2-7,TRBV11-2,.,CASSLNLAATYEQYF,TGTGCCAGCAGCTTAAATTTGGCGGCCACCTACGAGCAGTACTTC
.,TRBJ2-1,TRBV18,.,CASSPGNEQFF,TGTGCCAGCTCTCCAGGCAATGAGCAGTTCTTC
TRBD2,TRBJ2-5,TRBV7-6,.,CASSTGPSGRAQETQYF,TGTGCCAGCAGCACCGGACCGAGCGGGAGGGCCCAAGAGACCCAGTACTTC
TRBD2,TRBJ2-1,TRBV6-5,.,CASSYREGLTYNEQFF,TGTGCCAGCAGTTACAGGGAGGGCCTTACCTACAATGAGCAGTTCTTC
.,TRBJ1-1,TRBV6-1,.,CATNRDLKAFF,TGTGCCACCAACCGGGACCTTAAAGCTTTCTTT
.,TRBJ2-7,TRBV4-1,.,CASSQLLGSGEQYF,TGCGCCAGCAGCCAACTCCTAGGGAGTGGTGAGCAGTACTTC
.,TRBJ2-7,TRBV5-4,.,CASSPVRGAEGEQYF,TGTGCCAGCAGTCCTGTTCGGGGGGCAGAGGGCGAGCAGTACTTC
.,TRBJ2-5,TRBV4-1,.,CASSQSGFETQYF,TGCGCCAGCAGCCAATCGGGGTTTGAGACCCAGTACTTC
.,TRBJ1-1,TRBV9,.,CASSVGDRTEAFF,TGTGCCAGCAGCGTGGGGGATCGCACTGAAGCTTTCTTT
.,TRBJ1-1,TRBV18,.,CASSTVQNGNTEAFF,TGTGCCAGCTCGACCGTCCAGAATGGGAACACTGAAGCTTTCTTT
.,TRBJ2-3,TRBV19,.,CASSARRRTVSGADTQYF,TGTGCCAGTAGTGCCCGCCGCCGGACCGTCAGCGGAGCAGATACGCAGTATTTT
TRBD1,TRBJ2-1,TRBV28,.,CASSPAGTANNEQFF,TGTGCCAGCAGCCCAGCCGGGACAGCAAACAATGAGCAGTTCTTC
.,TRBJ1-2,TRBV27,.,CASRPGGRVGYTF,TGTGCCAGCAGGCCGGGGGGGCGGGTTGGCTACACCTTC
TRBD1,TRBJ2-5,TRBV27,.,CASSLMGRGTGQETQYF,TGTGCCAGCAGTTTAATGGGCAGGGGGACGGGGCAAGAGACCCAGTACTTC
TRBD1,TRBJ1-3,TRBV7-9,.,CASSHQGAHTIYF,TGTGCCAGCAGCCACCAGGGGGCTCACACCATATATTTT
.,TRBJ1-4,TRBV11-1,once,CASSVGANEKLFF,TGTGCCAGCAGCGTGGGAGCCAATGAAAAACTGTTTTTT
.,TRBJ1-5,TRBV6-5,.,CASSYQGNSNQPQHF,TGTGCCAGCAGTTACCAGGGGAATAGCAATCAGCCCCAGCATTTT
TRBD1,TRBJ1-1,TRBV5-4,.,CASSRGSQGDTEAFF,TGTGCCAGCAGCAGGGGCAGCCAGGGGGACACTGAAGCTTTCTTT
.,TRBJ2-3,TRBV2,.,CASSEALTTDTQYF,TGTGCCAGCAGTGAAGCGCTCACCACAGATACGCAGTATTTT
TRBD1,TRBJ2-1,TRBV5-1,.,CASTRQGLSEQFF,TGCGCCAGCACTCGACAGGGGCTGAGTGAGCAGTTCTTC
.,TRBJ1-5,TRBV10-3,.,CAISENSLADQPQHF,TGTGCCATCAGTGAGAACAGCCTAGCGGATCAGCCCCAGCATTTT
TRBD2,TRBJ2-1,TRBV4-2,.,CASSHRPGLDNEQFF,TGTGCCAGCAGCCATCGCCCGGGACTAGACAATGAGCAGTTCTTC
TRBD1,TRBJ1-3,TRBV2,.,CASSWTGAANTIYF,TGTGCCAGCAGTTGGACAGGGGCCGCCAACACCATATATTTT
.,TRBJ2-7,TRBV7-2,.,CASSLAGQTEQYF,TGTGCCAGCAGCTTAGCCGGGCAAACCGAGCAGTACTTC
TRBD2,TRBJ2-3,TRBV19,once,CASSIIAGVTDTQYF,TGTGCCAGTAGTATAATAGCGGGAGTGACAGATACGCAGTATTTT
.,TRBJ2-7,TRBV18,few,CASSQTRPDRFYEQYF,TGTGCCAGCTCGCAGACGCGCCCCGACAGATTCTACGAGCAGTACTTC